This entry concerns a single T cell receptor beta chain. The sample originates from a study of blood T cell repertoires in COVID-19. Across the whole study: Acute and convalescent COVID-19 specimens originated in the United States, Italy and Spain.

Generated by immunoSEQ multiplex PCR, the TCRdb table keeps only in-frame clones and is missing some. The top ten clones hold 4.5% to 6% of a sample with over 55,000 clones, 88% of them seen once. The CDR3 is 14 residues long. CDR1 is LGHDT and CDR2 is YNNKEL in the germline V gene (reference sequence). Germline trimming cut 4 bases from V and 7 bases from J; bases unmatched to any gene: 4. Sequenced input: peripheral blood. The sequence was collected from a human donor in a cohort sampled during active COVID-19. The rearrangement joins TRBV3-1 (or the pseudogene TRBV3-2) to TRBJ1-6; 7 nucleotides match TRBD1. The CDR3 sequence is CASSRMTGNSPLHF. The CDR3, as DNA: TGTGCCAGCAGCCGTATGACAGGGAATTCACCCCTCCACTTT.